The 13 T cell receptor beta chains presented below share a single source sample, sequenced in a study of blood T cell repertoires in COVID-19. Profiled with immunoSEQ multiplex PCR; TCRdb holds only in-frame clones, not every one. This table holds 300,000 to 350,000 clones, 70% to 90% found once. Source material: PBMCs or T cells enriched from blood (not recorded which). The receptors stem from a man aged 25-45 years who had recovered from COVID-19.

The chain employs TRBV2 and TRBJ2-4, with a possible D match to TRBD2 (5 bases). V lost 7 bases and J lost 8, with 12 bases in between. Germline lookup yields CDR1 SNHLY and CDR2 FYNNEI. This CDR3 contains 12 residues. The CDR3 DNA sequence: TGTGCCAGCACTCGGGAATCGGACATTCAGTACTTC. Protein: CASTRESDIQYF.

This chain links TRBV7-3 with TRBJ2-1, with a possible D match to TRBD1 (6 bases). Germline CDR1 reads SGHTA; CDR2 reads FQGTGA. The germline V and J ends were trimmed by 0 bases and 5 bases, with 11 bases remaining between them. The length of the CDR3 is 15 residues. The CDR3 nucleotides are TGTGCCAGCAGCTTAACTCTACAGGGAAACAATGAGCAGTTCTTC. Translated, it gives CASSLTLQGNNEQFF.

The chain has TRBV5-8 and TRBJ2-5; tentatively, D is TRBD1 (6 bases). V gave up 4 bases and J gave up 4 bases, with 20 bases separating them. In germline, CDR1 is SGHTS, CDR2 YDEGEE. The CDR3 has 16 amino acids. Here the CDR3 DNA reads TGTGCCAGCAGCCCTACACGAGGGGGATGGGGAGAGACCCAGTACTTC. Amino acids: CASSPTRGGWGETQYF.

The chain employs TRBV3-1 (or the pseudogene TRBV3-2) and TRBJ2-7, with no clear D. The germline V gene has CDR1 LGHDT and CDR2 YNNKEL (reference sequence). The CDR3 spans 12 residues. V was trimmed by 4 bases and J by 3 bases, leaving 7 bases between them. The DNA of the CDR3 is TGTGCCAGCAGCCTTAGCCTCTACGAGCAGTACTTC. Its protein product is CASSLSLYEQYF.

The chain uses TRBV4-3 and TRBJ2-7; 8 bases fit TRBD1. The V gene end was trimmed by 4 bases and the J gene end by 2 bases; junction bases not matched to a gene: 7. CDR1 and CDR2 (germline): LGHNA, YSLEER. This CDR3 contains 15 residues. The CDR3 is CASSLEWTGPYEQYF. Here the CDR3 DNA reads TGCGCCAGCAGCCTCGAGTGGACAGGGCCCTACGAGCAGTACTTC.

This clone was counted only a few times. J is TRBJ2-7 and V is TRBV7-6, with D possibly matching TRBD1 (6 bases). Germline V CDR1 and CDR2: SGHVS, FNYEAQ. V gave up 5 bases and J gave up 6 bases, with 14 bases separating them. The CDR3 totals 13 residues. The CDR3, as DNA: TGTGCCAGCAGCCCCGGGACACCGACCGAGCAGTACTTC. Translating it yields CASSPGTPTEQYF.

This rearrangement joins TRBV2 to TRBJ1-2; TRBD1 aligns across 9 bases. V trimming: 2 bases; J trimming: 7 bases; junction bases outside the gene matches: 2. Per germline, CDR1 SNHLY and CDR2 FYNNEI. The CDR3 contains 13 residues. Here the CDR3 DNA reads TGTGCCAGCAGTGAAAAACAGGGGGCTGGCTACACCTTC. Its protein product is CASSEKQGAGYTF.

The chain links TRBV6-2 or TRBV6-3 to TRBJ2-5; 13 nucleotides match TRBD2. The V segment lost 7 bases and the J segment 2 bases; nucleotides outside the gene matches: 10. CDR3 length: 17 residues. Germline assignment: CDR1 MNHEY and CDR2 SVGEGT. CDR3 protein: CASTPRLAGGRQETQYF. CDR3 DNA: TGTGCCAGCACCCCCCGACTAGCGGGGGGCCGGCAAGAGACCCAGTACTTC.

V is TRBV4-2 and J is TRBJ1-4, with TRBD1 matching over 10 bases. The CDR3 has 17 amino acids. Per germline, CDR1 LGHNA and CDR2 YNFKEQ. The V and J ends lost 4 bases and 8 bases, in that order; junction bases with no gene match: 13. DNA of the CDR3: TGTGCCAGCAGCCTCCCCAAGGCCGGACAGGGGGGAGAAAAACTGTTTTTT. It codes for CASSLPKAGQGGEKLFF.

The chain joins TRBV6-4 to TRBJ1-1; D remains unclear. This CDR3 region has 13 residues. Germline V gene data show CDR1 as MRHNA and CDR2 as SNTAGT. The germline V and J ends were trimmed by 0 bases and 11 bases, with 13 bases remaining between them. The CDR3, as DNA: TGTGCCAGCAGTGACTCGATACCGGGTCGGGCTTTCTTT. Its protein is CASSDSIPGRAFF.

V gene TRBV5-1 combines with J gene TRBJ2-1; 9 bases agree with TRBD1. V was pared by 0 bases and J by 4 bases, with 5 bases of the junction left unmatched. The CDR3 covers 16 residues. Germline-derived CDR1 and CDR2 are SGHRS and YFSETQ. The CDR3 DNA is TGCGCCAGCAGCTTGGAAATTGGGACAGGGTACAATGAGCAGTTCTTC. This sequence encodes CASSLEIGTGYNEQFF.

The rearrangement links TRBV9 to TRBJ2-7; D unclear. CDR1 and CDR2 from the germline V gene are SGDLS and YYNGEE. This CDR3 has 14 residues. V lost 5 bases, J lost 1 base, and 13 bases lay in between. As DNA, the CDR3 is TGTGCCAGCAGTGCAACTCCGATTTCCTACGAGCAGTACTTC. Translating gives CASSATPISYEQYF.

The V call is TRBV6-5, the J call TRBJ2-1; 10 bases map to TRBD2. Unmatched junction bases numbered 7, after V lost 5 bases and J lost 6 bases. There are 15 residues in the CDR3. From germline, CDR1 is MNHEY and CDR2 SVGAGI. The DNA for the CDR3 is TGTGCCAGCAGTCGAGCGGGGGGGCGGTTCAATGAGCAGTTCTTC. Protein product: CASSRAGGRFNEQFF.